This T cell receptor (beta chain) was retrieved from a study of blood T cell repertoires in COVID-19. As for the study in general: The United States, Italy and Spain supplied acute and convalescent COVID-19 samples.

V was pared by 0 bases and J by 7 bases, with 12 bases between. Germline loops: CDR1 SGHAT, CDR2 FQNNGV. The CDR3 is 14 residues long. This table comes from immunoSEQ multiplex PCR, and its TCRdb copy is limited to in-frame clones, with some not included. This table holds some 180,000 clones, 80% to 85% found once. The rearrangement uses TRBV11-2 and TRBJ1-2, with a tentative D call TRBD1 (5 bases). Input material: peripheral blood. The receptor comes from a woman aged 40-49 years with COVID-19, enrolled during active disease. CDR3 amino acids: CASSLDGGAGGYTF. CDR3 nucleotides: TGTGCCAGCAGCTTAGATGGAGGGGCGGGTGGCTACACCTTC.